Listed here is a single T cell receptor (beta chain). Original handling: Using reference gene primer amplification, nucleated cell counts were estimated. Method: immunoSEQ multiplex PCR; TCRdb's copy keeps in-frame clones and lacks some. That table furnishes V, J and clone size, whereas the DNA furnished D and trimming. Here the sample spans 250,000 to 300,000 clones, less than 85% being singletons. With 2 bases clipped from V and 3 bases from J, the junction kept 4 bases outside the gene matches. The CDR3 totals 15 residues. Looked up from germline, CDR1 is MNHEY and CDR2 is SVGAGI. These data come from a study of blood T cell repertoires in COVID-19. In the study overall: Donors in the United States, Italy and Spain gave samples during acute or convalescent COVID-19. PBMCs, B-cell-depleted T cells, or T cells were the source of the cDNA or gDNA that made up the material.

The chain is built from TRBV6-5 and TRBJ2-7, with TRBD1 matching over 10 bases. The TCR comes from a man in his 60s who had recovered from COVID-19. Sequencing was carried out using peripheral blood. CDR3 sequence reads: CASSYRTGGYYEQYF. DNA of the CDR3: TGTGCCAGCAGTTACCGGACAGGGGGATACTACGAGCAGTACTTC.